Each of the 18 T cell receptor beta chains below was sequenced from the same sample in a study of PD-1 blockade in classical Hodgkin lymphoma. Measured with immunoSEQ multiplex PCR; TCRdb has only the in-frame clones, and not every one. The sample comprises about 97,000 clones, approximately 83% of which are singletons, and about 12% rests with the top ten. After autologous stem cell transplantation all patients relapsed, and prior brentuximab vedotin exposure differed between cohorts. Sequenced material: peripheral blood mononuclear cells (PBMCs), taken at baseline. The receptors were sampled from a human donor with classical Hodgkin lymphoma.

The rearrangement links TRBV4-2 to TRBJ1-4; 7 nucleotides agree with TRBD1. Germline-derived CDR1 and CDR2 are LGHNA and YNFKEQ. CDR3 length: 16 residues. Trimming removed 2 bases from V and 0 bases from J; junction bases left unmatched: 3. CDR3 in DNA: TGTGCCAGCAGCCAACTGGGGACAGCAACTAATGAAAAACTGTTTTTT. Its protein product is CASSQLGTATNEKLFF.

The rearrangement links TRBV6-1 to TRBJ1-1; D is undetermined. From germline, CDR1 is MNHNS and CDR2 SASEGT. The CDR3 covers 13 residues. Trimming took off 11 bases at V and 1 base at J, with 14 bases between the two ends. The CDR3 DNA is TGTGCCGGTACCACGACACGGAACACTGAAGCTTTCTTT. Residues: CAGTTTRNTEAFF.

The genes are TRBV11-2 and TRBJ2-3; possibly TRBD1 for D (6 bases). V was cut by 5 bases and J by 0 bases, with 12 bases left in between. Germline CDR1 SGHAT, CDR2 FQNNGV. This CDR3 spans 15 amino acids. The CDR3 loop is CASSRQGGSTDTQYF. The CDR3 nucleotides read TGTGCCAGCAGCCGACAAGGGGGAAGCACAGATACGCAGTATTTT.

The chain recombines TRBV6-1 with TRBJ2-1, with D possibly matching TRBD1 (6 bases). Trimming left V 3 bases short and J 2 bases short, with 11 bases between. This CDR3 has 15 amino acids. Germline CDR1 MNHNS, CDR2 SASEGT. The DNA of the CDR3 is TGTGCCAGCAGTGATTGGCAGGGGACCTACAATGAGCAGTTCTTC. Protein product: CASSDWQGTYNEQFF.

The chain recombines TRBV7-9 with TRBJ1-5; D gene ambiguous. Trimming stripped 0 bases from V and 0 bases from J, with 3 bases between. The CDR3 is 14 residues long. Looked up from germline, CDR1 is SEHNR and CDR2 is FQNEAQ (reference sequence). CDR3: CASSLAGSNQPQHF. CDR3 nucleotide sequence: TGTGCCAGCAGCTTAGCAGGTAGCAATCAGCCCCAGCATTTT.

The CDR3 region has the DNA TGTGCCAGCAGTTTTCGCGGCGAGCAGTACTTC. Residues: CASSFRGEQYF. The chain joins TRBV28 to TRBJ2-7; D is unresolved. The germline V gene encodes CDR1 MDHEN and CDR2 SYDVKM. Trimming removed 3 bases at V and 6 bases at J, with 6 bases between. The CDR3 runs 11 residues.

In its sample, this clone was seen once. J is TRBJ1-3 and V is TRBV6-5; D is uncertain. The germline V gene has CDR1 MNHEY and CDR2 SVGAGI. Trimming left V 11 bases short and J 0 bases short, with 11 bases between. The CDR3 sequence is 13 residues long. The CDR3 protein is CAAAQASGNTIYF. In nucleotides, the CDR3 is TGTGCCGCTGCCCAGGCCTCTGGAAACACCATATATTTT.

This rearrangement joins TRBV7-9 to TRBJ2-7; TRBD1 aligns across 8 bases. Germline V gives CDR1 SEHNR, CDR2 FQNEAQ (reference sequence). After removal of 7 bases from V and 1 base from J, the junction contained 9 bases not matched to a gene. The CDR3 totals 15 residues. DNA for the CDR3: TGTGCCAGCATGGAAACTGGACAGGGATCCTACGAGCAGTACTTC. This gives the protein CASMETGQGSYEQYF.

This clone was detected only a few times. J is TRBJ2-7 and V is TRBV14; D uncertain. The CDR3 contains 15 residues. With 1 base removed from V and 6 bases from J, the gap between germline ends came to 16 bases. In germline, CDR1 is SGHDN, CDR2 FVKESK. DNA of the CDR3: TGTGCCAGCAGCCAAGCCCGGGCTCAAAACTCCGAGCAGTACTTC. This encodes CASSQARAQNSEQYF.

The chain links TRBV18 to TRBJ2-7, with D perhaps TRBD1 or TRBD2 (6 bases each). V was shortened by 4 bases and J by 3 bases, with 10 bases between the two germline ends. The germline gives CDR1 KGHSH, CDR2 LQKENI. This CDR3 is 13 amino acids long. CDR3 in amino acids: CASSRGGLYEQYF. CDR3 in DNA: TGTGCCAGCTCACGTGGGGGGCTCTACGAGCAGTACTTC.

The chain links TRBV6-5 to TRBJ1-1, with D unclear. CDR1 and CDR2 from the germline V gene are MNHEY and SVGAGI. Trimming took off 3 bases at V and 4 bases at J, with 12 bases between the two ends. CDR3 size: 14 residues. The chain's CDR3 is CASSYGGRGTEAFF. CDR3 bases: TGTGCCAGCAGTTATGGAGGGCGAGGCACTGAAGCTTTCTTT.

The chain joins TRBV7-9 to TRBJ2-5; perhaps D is TRBD1 or TRBD2 (5 bases each). V lost 4 bases to trimming and J lost 5 bases, with 11 bases between them. Germline V gives CDR1 SEHNR, CDR2 FQNEAQ (reference sequence). There are 13 residues in the CDR3. Here the CDR3 DNA reads TGTGCCAGCAGCTCCGGGGCCGGGGAGACCCAGTACTTC. This codes for CASSSGAGETQYF.

The chain joins TRBV7-2 to TRBJ2-5, with D uncertain. Germline loops: CDR1 SGHTA, CDR2 FQGNSA. The CDR3 consists of 15 residues. V was clipped by 3 bases and J by 3 bases, with 14 bases between them. CDR3 sequence: CASSFSEKWKETQYF. The CDR3 DNA reads TGTGCCAGCAGCTTCTCGGAAAAGTGGAAAGAGACCCAGTACTTC.

This rearrangement joins TRBV19 to TRBJ2-2; no clear D gene. V was clipped by 5 bases and J by 2 bases, with 6 bases between them. CDR3 length equals 13 residues. CDR1 and CDR2 (germline): LNHDA, SQIVND (reference sequence). The CDR3 DNA follows: TGTGCCAGTAGTCTCGCTAACACCGGGGAGCTGTTTTTT. The encoded protein is CASSLANTGELFF.

This clone was observed a single time. Here the CDR3 reads CASKEQGGTGELFF. CDR3 bases: TGTGCCAGCAAAGAGCAGGGGGGCACCGGGGAGCTGTTTTTT. This chain connects TRBV6-6 to TRBJ2-2, with a tentative D call TRBD1 (7 bases). Germline-derived CDR1 and CDR2 are MNHNY and SVGAGI (reference sequence). This CDR3 contains 14 residues. Trimming removed 7 bases at V and 4 bases at J, with 13 bases between.

The rearrangement uses TRBV6-5 and TRBJ2-2, with D maybe TRBD1 (6 bases). The CDR3 covers 13 residues. The V gene's germline CDR1 is MNHEY and CDR2 SVGAGI. The V end was cut by 7 bases, the J end by 2 bases, with 8 bases between. This chain's CDR3 is CASNRDNTGELFF. The CDR3 DNA reads TGTGCCAGCAACAGGGACAACACCGGGGAGCTGTTTTTT.

The chain employs TRBV10-3 and TRBJ1-4; D is perhaps TRBD1 (5 bases). The CDR3 spans 14 residues. Trimming pared 10 bases from V and 6 bases from J, leaving 18 bases between. Germline V gene data show CDR1 as ENHRY and CDR2 as SYGVKD. CDR3 nucleotide sequence: TGTGCCACCAGGAACCGGGGCTCAGATGAAAAACTGTTTTTT. It codes for CATRNRGSDEKLFF.

The CDR3 loop reads CASSQVTGGSGYTF. CDR3 coding DNA: TGCGCCAGCAGCCAAGTTACTGGAGGGAGTGGCTACACCTTC. The V gene is TRBV4-1, the J gene TRBJ1-2; D ambiguous. Looked up from germline, CDR1 is MGHRA and CDR2 is YSYEKL. Deletions cut 1 base from V and 7 bases from J, with 13 bases between. The length of the CDR3 is 14 residues.